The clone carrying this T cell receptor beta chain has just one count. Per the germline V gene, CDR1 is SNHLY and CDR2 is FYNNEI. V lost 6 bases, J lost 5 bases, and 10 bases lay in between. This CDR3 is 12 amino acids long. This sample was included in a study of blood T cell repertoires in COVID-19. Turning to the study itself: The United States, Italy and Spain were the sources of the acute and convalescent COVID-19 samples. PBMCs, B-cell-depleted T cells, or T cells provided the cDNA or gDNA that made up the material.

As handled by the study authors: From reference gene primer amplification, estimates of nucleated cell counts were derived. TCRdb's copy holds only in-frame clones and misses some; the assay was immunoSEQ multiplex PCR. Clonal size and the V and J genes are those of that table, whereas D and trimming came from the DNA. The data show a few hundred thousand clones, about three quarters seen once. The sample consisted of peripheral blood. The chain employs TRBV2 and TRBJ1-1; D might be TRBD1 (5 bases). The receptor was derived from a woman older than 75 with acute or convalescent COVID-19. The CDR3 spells CASSREVTEAFF. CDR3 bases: TGTGCCAGCAGCAGGGAAGTAACTGAAGCTTTCTTT.